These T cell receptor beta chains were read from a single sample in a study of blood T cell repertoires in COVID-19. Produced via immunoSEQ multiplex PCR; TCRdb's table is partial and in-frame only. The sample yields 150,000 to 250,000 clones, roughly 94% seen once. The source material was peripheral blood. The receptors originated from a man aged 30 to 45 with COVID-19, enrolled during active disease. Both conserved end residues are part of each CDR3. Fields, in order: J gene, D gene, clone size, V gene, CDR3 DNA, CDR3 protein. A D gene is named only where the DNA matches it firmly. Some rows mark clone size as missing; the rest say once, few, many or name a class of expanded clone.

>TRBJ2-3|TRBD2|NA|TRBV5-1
TGCGCCAGCAGCTTGAGCGGGGGGGGCACAGATACGCAGTATTTT
CASSLSGGGTDTQYF
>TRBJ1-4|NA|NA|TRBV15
TGTGCCACCAGCAGAGATCCGGCGGCGGTTAATGAAAAACTGTTTTTT
CATSRDPAAVNEKLFF
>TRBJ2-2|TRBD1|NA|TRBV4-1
TGCGCCAGCAGCCAATCTCCGGGACAGGCGACCGGGGAGCTGTTTTTT
CASSQSPGQATGELFF
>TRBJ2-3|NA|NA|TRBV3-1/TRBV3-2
TGTGCCAGCAGCCAGGCCGGGACAGATACGCAGTATTTT
CASSQAGTDTQYF
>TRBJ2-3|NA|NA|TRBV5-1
TGCGCCAGCAGCTTGGACAGCACTAGCACAGATACGCAGTATTTT
CASSLDSTSTDTQYF
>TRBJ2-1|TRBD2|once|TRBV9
TGTGCCAGCAGCGTAGCTGCGGGGGGGCCGATCAATGAGCAGTTCTTC
CASSVAAGGPINEQFF
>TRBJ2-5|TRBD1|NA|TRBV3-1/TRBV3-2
TGTGCCAGCAGCCAGACCGGACAGGGACCATTCAAAGAGACCCAGTACTTC
CASSQTGQGPFKETQYF
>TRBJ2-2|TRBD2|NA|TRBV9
TGTGCCAGCAGCGTAGCTAGCGGGGGGGCCGGGGAGCTGTTTTTT
CASSVASGGAGELFF
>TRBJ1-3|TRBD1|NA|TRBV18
TGTGCCAGCTCACCAACAGGGACAGGGATTGGAAACACCATATATTTT
CASSPTGTGIGNTIYF
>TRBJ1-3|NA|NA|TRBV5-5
TGTGCCAGCAGTTCCGGGACACTGAGCTCTGGAAACACCATATATTTT
CASSSGTLSSGNTIYF
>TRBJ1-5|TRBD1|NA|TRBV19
TGTGCCAGTAGTCTTGACAGGGAACAGCCCCAGCATTTT
CASSLDREQPQHF
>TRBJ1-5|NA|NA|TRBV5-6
TGTGCCAGCAGCTTGGGAACAGGAGGGGCGCCCAATCAGCCCCAGCATTTT
CASSLGTGGAPNQPQHF
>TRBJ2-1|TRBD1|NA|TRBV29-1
TGCAGCGTCCGGACAGGGGGATTCTACAATGAGCAGTTCTTC
CSVRTGGFYNEQFF
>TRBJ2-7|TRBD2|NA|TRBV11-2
TGTGCCAGCAGCTTAGATCCCAGCGGGGCTATCGAGCAGTACTTC
CASSLDPSGAIEQYF
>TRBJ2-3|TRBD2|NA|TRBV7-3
TGTGCCAGCAGCTCTCCGGGACTAGCGGGGGGCCGGCTCACAGATACGCAGTATTTT
CASSSPGLAGGRLTDTQYF
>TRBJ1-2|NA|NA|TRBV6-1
TGTGCCAGCAGTGAAACTACCCCCTATGGCTACACCTTC
CASSETTPYGYTF
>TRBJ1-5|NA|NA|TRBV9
TGTGCCAGCAGCGAGGGGTCTGCCCTCCAGCCCCAGCATTTT
CASSEGSALQPQHF
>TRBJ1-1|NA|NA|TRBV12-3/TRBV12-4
TGTGCCAGCAGTACCAGTATGAACACTGAAGCTTTCTTT
CASSTSMNTEAFF
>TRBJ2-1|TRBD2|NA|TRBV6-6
TGTGCCAGCAGTCCGGGGGGGGCCTTATACAATGAGCAGTTCTTC
CASSPGGALYNEQFF
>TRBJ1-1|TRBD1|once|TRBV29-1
TGCAGCGTTCGTGGGACAGAGAACACTGAAGCTTTCTTT
CSVRGTENTEAFF
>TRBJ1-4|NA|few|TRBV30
TGTGCCTGGAGTGTACTTGGGGCGAGTGGTGAAAAACTGTTTTTT
CAWSVLGASGEKLFF
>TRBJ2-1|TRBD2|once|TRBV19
TGTGCCAGTAGTATTATAGCGGGACTCAACAATGAGCAGTTCTTC
CASSIIAGLNNEQFF
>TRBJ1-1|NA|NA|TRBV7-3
TGTGCCAGCAGTCAAACAGGGAACACTGAAGCTTTCTTT
CASSQTGNTEAFF
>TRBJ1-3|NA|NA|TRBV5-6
TGTGCCAGCAAACTCTGGTCGGGGACTGGAAACACCATATATTTT
CASKLWSGTGNTIYF
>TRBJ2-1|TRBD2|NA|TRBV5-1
TGCGCCAGCAGCTTACGCCCCGGACTAGCGCTACCCAATGAGCAGTTCTTC
CASSLRPGLALPNEQFF
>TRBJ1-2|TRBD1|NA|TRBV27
TGTGCCAGCAGTTTATCGGGACAGTACTATGGCTACACCTTC
CASSLSGQYYGYTF
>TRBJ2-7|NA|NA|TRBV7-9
TGTGCCAGCAGCCTCCCTGATCGGGGAGATCAGTACTTC
CASSLPDRGDQYF
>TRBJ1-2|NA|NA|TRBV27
TGTGCCAGCAGTTTACACAGGGACTATGGCTACACCTTC
CASSLHRDYGYTF
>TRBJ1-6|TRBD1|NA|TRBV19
TGTGCCAGTAGTGAGACAGGGGGTAATTCACCCCTCCACTTT
CASSETGGNSPLHF
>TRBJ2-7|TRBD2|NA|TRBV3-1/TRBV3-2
TGTGCCAGCAGCCCGCGCGGCTGGGTACGGGGGGACGAGCAGTACTTC
CASSPRGWVRGDEQYF
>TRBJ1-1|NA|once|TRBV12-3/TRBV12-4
TGTGCCAGCAGTTTGGGAGGGATCACTGAAGCTTTCTTT
CASSLGGITEAFF
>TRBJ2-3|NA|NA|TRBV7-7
TGTGCCAGCAGCCCCTATGGGGGGAGAAGCACAGATACGCAGTATTTT
CASSPYGGRSTDTQYF
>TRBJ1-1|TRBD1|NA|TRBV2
TGTGCCAGCAGTGTACAGGGGGACACTGAAGCTTTCTTT
CASSVQGDTEAFF
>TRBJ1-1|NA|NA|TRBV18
TGTGCCAGCTCACCACTGGCAGGATTTGAGAACACTGAAGCTTTCTTT
CASSPLAGFENTEAFF
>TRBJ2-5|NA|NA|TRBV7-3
TGTGCCAGCAGCCTGACCTCGGACACAGAAGAGACCCAGTACTTC
CASSLTSDTEETQYF
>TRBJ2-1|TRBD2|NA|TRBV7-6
TGTGCCAGCAGCTTAGGGGGACTAGGCTACAATGAGCAGTTCTTC
CASSLGGLGYNEQFF
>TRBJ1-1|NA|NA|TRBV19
TGTGCCAGTAGTATACCGGGGAGGTACACTGAAGCTTTCTTT
CASSIPGRYTEAFF
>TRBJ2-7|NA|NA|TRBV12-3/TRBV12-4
TGTGCCAGCAGTTTAGGCAGCTACGAGCAGTACTTC
CASSLGSYEQYF
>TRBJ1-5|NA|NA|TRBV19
TGTGCCAGTTCTCCCCGGGGTAATCAGCCCCAGCATTTT
CASSPRGNQPQHF
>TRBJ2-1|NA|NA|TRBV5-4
TGTGCCAGCAGTTCTACAGGGAGCTCCTACAATGAGCAGTTCTTC
CASSSTGSSYNEQFF
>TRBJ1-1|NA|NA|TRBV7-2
TGTGCCAGCAGCCCGCGTGCGAACGGGGAAGCTTTCTTT
CASSPRANGEAFF
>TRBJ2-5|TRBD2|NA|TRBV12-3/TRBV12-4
TGTGCCAGCACCGGGGGGTATCAAGAGACCCAGTACTTC
CASTGGYQETQYF
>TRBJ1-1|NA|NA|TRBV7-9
TGTGCCAGCAGCTTAGAAATGGGGGCCACTGAAGCTTTCTTT
CASSLEMGATEAFF
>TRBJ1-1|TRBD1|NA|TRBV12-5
TGTGCTAGTGGTTTGGCTCCGGGGGACAGGGTTTCGAGCACTGAAGCTTTCTTT
CASGLAPGDRVSSTEAFF